These 30 T cell receptor beta chains were sequenced from one sample in a study of response to subunit inactivated influenza vaccine. MiXCR, applied by TCRdb to the RT-PCR reads, yields one record per CDR3 protein. The sample shows about 540,000 distinct CDR3 sequences, around a quarter of them seen only once. These data were also reused for a study on T cells expressing NK-cell markers. That study adds: The authors made TCR beta cDNA libraries by 5'RACE template switching. This switching added a universal primer site and UMIs.

Sequenced here: CD4+ T cells sorted from PBMCs, sampled 11 to 12 days after vaccination. The source of these receptors is a man in his forties or fifties who received an inactivated influenza vaccine.

This clonotype was picked up a small number of times. This chain links TRBV6-2 or TRBV6-3 with TRBJ1-1, with a weak D call TRBD1 (5 bases). V was shortened by 1 base and J by 1 base, with 10 bases between the two germline ends. Germline-derived CDR1 and CDR2 are MNHEY and SVGEGT. The CDR3 has 15 amino acids. CDR3: CASSYWGSPNTEAFF. In DNA form, the CDR3 reads TGTGCCAGCAGTTACTGGGGGAGTCCGAACACTGAAGCTTTCTTT.

The CDR3 sequence is CASRGSLGNTIYF. CDR3 DNA sequence: TGCGCCAGCAGGGGTTCGCTGGGAAACACCATATATTTT. The rearrangement links TRBV5-1 to TRBJ1-3, with D unclear. This CDR3 region has 13 residues. CDR1 and CDR2 (germline): SGHRS, YFSETQ. V was pared by 5 bases and J by 4 bases, with 10 bases between.

The chain is built from TRBV6-1 and TRBJ2-1, with TRBD2 matching over 16 bases. CDR1 is MNHNS and CDR2 is SASEGT in the germline V gene. J lost 9 bases, V lost 5 bases, and 7 bases had no gene match. The CDR3 loop spans 16 amino acids. In DNA form, the CDR3 reads TGTGCCAGCAGTACCCTCGGGACTAGCGGGAGGGTTGAGCAGTTCTTC. Amino acids: CASSTLGTSGRVEQFF.

CDR3 loop: CASSAGTARDTQYF. CDR3 DNA sequence: TGCGCCAGCAGCGCAGGGACAGCTCGCGATACGCAGTATTTT. The genes are TRBV5-1 and TRBJ2-3; TRBD1 aligns across 7 bases. V shed 4 bases and J 6 bases; nucleotides not matched to a gene: 8. This CDR3 spans 14 amino acids. Germline V gene lookup returns CDR1 SGHRS and CDR2 YFSETQ.

The rearrangement uses TRBV7-3 and TRBJ1-1, with 8 bases that match TRBD1. CDR1 is SGHTA and CDR2 is FQGTGA in the germline V gene. With V trimmed by 2 bases and J by 4 bases, 12 bases remained unmatched. CDR3 length equals 17 residues. The CDR3 bases are TGTGCCAGCAGCTTATTGGGGACAGGCCTCTTGGGCACTGAAGCTTTCTTT. Its protein product is CASSLLGTGLLGTEAFF.

J is TRBJ2-6 and V is TRBV29-1, with D possibly TRBD1 on 5 matching bases. The germline V gene has CDR1 SQVTM and CDR2 ANQGSEA. The CDR3 spans 13 residues. V lost 7 bases and J lost 2, with 9 bases in between. The CDR3 loop reads CSARGTGANVLTF. The CDR3 DNA follows: TGCAGCGCAAGGGGAACTGGGGCCAACGTCCTGACTTTC.

This chain links TRBV20-1 with TRBJ2-2, with TRBD2 as a possible D gene (5 bases). Germline CDR1 DFQATT, CDR2 SNEGSKA (reference sequence). The CDR3 totals 13 residues. V lost 1 base and J 6 bases, leaving 9 bases between the germline ends. The CDR3 loop is CSARVPGAGELFF. CDR3 nucleotide sequence: TGCAGTGCTAGAGTTCCCGGGGCCGGGGAGCTGTTTTTT.

The sample holds a few counts of this clonotype. The V gene is TRBV3-1, the J gene TRBJ2-7, with D unclear. Trimming left V 3 bases short and J 3 bases short, with 6 bases between. The CDR3 consists of 12 residues. In germline, CDR1 is LGHDT, CDR2 YNNKEL (reference sequence). The CDR3 DNA sequence: TGTGCCAGCAGCCATGGTGGCTACGAGCAGTACTTC. This encodes CASSHGGYEQYF.

The chain is built from TRBV14 and TRBJ1-3, with no clear D. The CDR3 is 14 residues long. The V end was cut by 4 bases, the J end by 5 bases, with 12 bases between. Germline values: CDR1 SGHDN, CDR2 FVKESK. CDR3 DNA: TGTGCCAGCAGCCGCCACTTCGGAAGAAACACCATATATTTT. Protein product: CASSRHFGRNTIYF.

The rearrangement uses TRBV2 and TRBJ2-5; D is tentatively TRBD1 or TRBD2 (5 bases each). CDR1 is SNHLY, CDR2 FYNNEI, per germline. This CDR3 has 13 amino acids. Between the trimmed V and J ends, which lost 4 bases and 3 bases, there was a span of 9 bases. The CDR3 here is CASSGGREETQYF. The CDR3 bases are TGTGCCAGCAGTGGGGGGAGAGAAGAGACCCAGTACTTC.

CDR3 in amino acids: CASSLRGGGISNQPQHF. Here the CDR3 DNA reads TGTGCCAGCAGTTTAAGAGGGGGGGGCATTAGCAATCAGCCCCAGCATTTT. The chain employs TRBV12-3 or TRBV12-4 and TRBJ1-5, with TRBD1 as a possible D gene (6 bases). CDR3 size: 17 residues. V shed 2 bases and J shed 0 bases, with 14 bases lying between them.

CDR3 DNA: TGTGCCAGCAGCTCGTTCCGCTACAATGAGCAGTTCTTC. As protein: CASSSFRYNEQFF. The rearrangement uses TRBV7-9 and TRBJ2-1, with D uncertain. The CDR3 has 13 residues. The germline V and J ends were trimmed by 4 bases and 3 bases, with 7 bases remaining between them. Germline V gene lookup returns CDR1 SEHNR and CDR2 FQNEAQ (reference sequence). Using reference TRBV7-9 and TRBJ2-1 for the parts outside the CDR3, the full variable domain is DTGVSQNPRHKITKRGQNVTFRCDPISEHNRLYWYRQTLGQGPEFLTYFQNEAQLEKSRLLSDRFSAERPKGSFSTLEIQRTEQGDSAMYLCASSSFRYNEQFFGPGTRLTVL.

The chain recombines TRBV5-1 with TRBJ1-1; D gene ambiguous. The CDR3 is 15 residues long. V was clipped by 4 bases and J by 0 bases, with 13 bases between them. The germline gives CDR1 SGHRS, CDR2 YFSETQ. CDR3 amino acids: CASSPGGKLNTEAFF. Here the CDR3 DNA reads TGCGCCAGCAGCCCCGGCGGTAAGTTGAACACTGAAGCTTTCTTT.

J is TRBJ2-1 and V is TRBV11-1; D might be TRBD2 (5 bases). There are 15 residues in the CDR3. In germline, CDR1 is SGHAT, CDR2 FQDESV (reference sequence). Trimming removed 5 bases from V and 2 bases from J, with 13 bases in between. The DNA for the CDR3 is TGTGCCAGCAGCCCCAGGAGGCAGACCTACAATGAGCAGTTCTTC. Translated, it gives CASSPRRQTYNEQFF. Drawing the rest from reference TRBV11-1 and TRBJ2-1, the complete variable domain is EAEVAQSPRYKITEKSQAVAFWCDPISGHATLYWYRQILGQGPELLVQFQDESVVDDSQLPKDRFSAERLKGVDSTLKIQPAELGDSAMYLCASSPRRQTYNEQFFGPGTRLTVL.

A few counts support this clonotype. This sequence joins TRBV29-1 and TRBJ2-7, with D possibly TRBD1 on 6 matching bases. The germline V gene has CDR1 SQVTM and CDR2 ANQGSEA. V was shortened by 5 bases and J by 0 bases, with 11 bases between the two germline ends. The CDR3 consists of 13 residues. The CDR3 spells CSVRTAASYEQYF. The CDR3 DNA reads as TGCAGCGTTCGGACAGCTGCCTCCTACGAGCAGTACTTC.

In this sample, this clonotype turned up many times. The rearrangement joins TRBV29-1 to TRBJ2-4; D may match TRBD1 or TRBD2 (6 bases each). This CDR3 is built from 15 residues. The germline V gene has CDR1 SQVTM and CDR2 ANQGSEA. V was shortened by 8 bases and J by 0 bases, with 17 bases between the two germline ends. CDR3 loop: CSTKGGTVAKNIQYF. The CDR3 coding sequence is TGCAGCACTAAAGGGGGGACTGTAGCCAAAAACATTCAGTACTTC. Full variable domain (outside the CDR3, taken from reference TRBV29-1 and TRBJ2-4): SAVISQKPSRDICQRGTSLTIQCQVDSQVTMMFWYRQQPGQSLTLIATANQGSEATYESGFVIDKFPISRPNLTFSTLTVSNMSPEDSSIYLCSTKGGTVAKNIQYFGAGTRLSVL.

The gene calls are TRBV15 and TRBJ1-5; D is uncertain. CDR3 length: 16 residues. Trimming removed 0 bases at V and 2 bases at J, with 11 bases between. Germline V CDR1 and CDR2: LNHNV, YYDKDF (reference sequence). The CDR3 loop is CATSRDRGIGNQPQHF. Here the CDR3 DNA reads TGTGCCACCAGCAGAGATCGGGGAATCGGCAATCAGCCCCAGCATTTT.

This clonotype was picked up a small number of times. The chain employs TRBV28 and TRBJ2-5, with 8 bases matching TRBD2. V trimming: 1 base; J trimming: 4 bases; junction bases outside the gene matches: 8. CDR3 length: 16 amino acids. Germline loops: CDR1 MDHEN, CDR2 SYDVKM. CDR3 loop: CASSLLSVAGLETQYF. DNA for the CDR3: TGTGCCAGCAGTTTATTGTCGGTAGCGGGGTTAGAGACCCAGTACTTC.

This clonotype was detected only a few times. The J gene is TRBJ2-5, the V gene TRBV20-1, with 8 bases fitting TRBD2. CDR3 length: 13 residues. Per germline, CDR1 DFQATT and CDR2 SNEGSKA (reference sequence). Losses at the gene ends were 5 bases for V and 0 bases for J; bases not matched to a gene: 2. The CDR3 nucleotides read TGCAGTGCTGGCGGGGGGTACCAAGAGACCCAGTACTTC. This gives the protein CSAGGGYQETQYF.

The chain carries TRBV24-1 and TRBJ2-3, with 8 bases identical to TRBD2. In germline, CDR1 is KGHDR, CDR2 SFDVKD. V shed 3 bases and J 3 bases; nucleotides not matched to a gene: 13. This CDR3 is 18 amino acids long. CDR3 region: CATSDPPGGGRNTDTQYF. As DNA, the CDR3 is TGTGCCACCAGTGATCCACCCGGGGGCGGGAGGAATACAGATACGCAGTATTTT.

The table lists this clonotype with a few counts. This chain connects TRBV14 to TRBJ2-3; 9 nucleotides line up with TRBD1. The germline V gene encodes CDR1 SGHDN and CDR2 FVKESK. The CDR3 runs to 15 residues. V shed 5 bases, J shed 1 base, and the junction held 4 bases outside the gene matches. The CDR3 sequence: CASSEHRGRTDTQYF. CDR3 nucleotide sequence: TGTGCCAGCAGCGAACACAGGGGGCGCACAGATACGCAGTATTTT.

This clonotype was observed a few times. The CDR3 nucleotides are TGTGCCAGCAGCTTAGAATCGGCTGGGGGCTATGGCTACACCTTC. It codes for CASSLESAGGYGYTF. The chain employs TRBV7-9 and TRBJ1-2, with D possibly TRBD1 on 5 matching bases. The CDR3 totals 15 residues. V shed 1 base and J shed 4 bases, with 13 bases lying between them. CDR1 SEHNR and CDR2 FQNEAQ come from the germline V gene (reference sequence).

The V and J genes are TRBV6-5 and TRBJ1-5; D uncertain. Trimming took 0 bases from V and 6 from J, leaving 12 bases between them. This CDR3 contains 15 residues. The germline gives CDR1 MNHEY, CDR2 SVGAGI. The CDR3 protein is CASSYSFDKAQPQHF. The CDR3 bases are TGTGCCAGCAGTTACTCCTTCGACAAGGCTCAGCCCCAGCATTTT.

V is TRBV6-5 and J is TRBJ1-6; 10 bases line up with TRBD1. This CDR3 has 15 residues. Germline loops: CDR1 MNHEY, CDR2 SVGAGI. V was pared by 2 bases and J by 10 bases, with 5 bases of the junction left unmatched. The CDR3 is CASSYLDRGLSPLHF. The CDR3 DNA is TGTGCCAGCAGTTACCTTGACAGGGGGCTGTCACCCCTCCACTTT.

The rearrangement uses TRBV5-1 and TRBJ2-1, with D tentatively TRBD2 (6 bases). V was shortened by 5 bases and J by 2 bases, with 11 bases between the two germline ends. The germline V gene has CDR1 SGHRS and CDR2 YFSETQ. The CDR3 consists of 14 residues. The CDR3, as DNA: TGCGCCAGCAGTGTGCGGGGCACCTACAATGAGCAGTTCTTC. It is translated as CASSVRGTYNEQFF.

The chain links TRBV4-2 to TRBJ1-1; a weak D match, TRBD1 (6 bases). This CDR3 is 16 amino acids long. Germline V gene sequence: CDR1 LGHNA, CDR2 YNFKEQ. Trimming removed 3 bases from V and 2 bases from J, with 16 bases in between. CDR3 nucleotide sequence: TGTGCCAGCAGCCACACAGGGTATGGGAAAAACACTGAAGCTTTCTTT. It encodes CASSHTGYGKNTEAFF.

The chain employs TRBV4-1 and TRBJ1-5, with D possibly being TRBD1 (5 bases). The germline CDR1 and CDR2 sequences are MGHRA and YSYEKL. The CDR3 spans 15 residues. With 5 bases removed from V and 1 base from J, the gap between germline ends came to 12 bases. CDR3 region: CASSTIAGSNQPQHF. The CDR3 DNA is TGCGCCAGCAGCACAATTGCAGGGAGCAATCAGCCCCAGCATTTT.

CDR3 amino acids: CSVTQGVRKNIQYF. The CDR3 coding sequence is TGCAGCGTAACACAGGGGGTGAGGAAAAACATTCAGTACTTC. The genes are TRBV29-1 and TRBJ2-4, with TRBD1 identical over 8 bases. V gave up 6 bases and J gave up 4 bases; unmatched junction bases: 8. CDR1 is SQVTM and CDR2 is ANQGSEA in the germline V gene. The CDR3 loop spans 14 amino acids.

The J gene is TRBJ2-2, the V gene TRBV4-3; the D gene is possibly TRBD2 (7 bases). This CDR3 contains 16 residues. The germline CDR1 and CDR2 sequences are LGHNA and YSLEER. V lost 0 bases to trimming and J lost 4 bases, with 12 bases between them. The DNA of the CDR3 is TGCGCCAGCAGCCAAGAGGGGGGGCGTTCCACCGGGGAGCTGTTTTTT. Its protein product is CASSQEGGRSTGELFF.

This clonotype was picked up a small number of times. This rearrangement joins TRBV6-2 or TRBV6-3 to TRBJ2-1, with TRBD2 matching over 8 bases. V lost 3 bases, J lost 7 bases, and 11 bases stayed unmatched. The length of the CDR3 is 16 residues. The germline gives CDR1 MNHEY, CDR2 SVGEGT. CDR3 amino acids: CASSYVASGWGNEQFF. The DNA for the CDR3 is TGTGCCAGCAGTTATGTTGCTAGCGGGTGGGGTAATGAGCAGTTCTTC.